This T cell receptor (beta chain) emerged from a study of Ad26.COV2.S vaccination and SARS-CoV-2 variants. Across the whole study: Sample donor was a member of the COV1001 Ad26.COV2.S trial arm.

Treatment of the sample: 19 received Ad26.COV2.S at low or high dose, single or two shots; 5 received placebo; per-sample allocation not given. Sampling was performed 63 days after the first vaccine or placebo injection. Ad26 vector vaccine expressed Wuhan-strain SARS-CoV-2 spike. V lost 3 bases, J lost 1 base, and 4 bases stayed unmatched. The CDR3 is made up of 17 amino acids. CDR1 is LNHNV and CDR2 is YYDKDF in the germline V gene (reference sequence). Using immunoSEQ multiplex PCR, the repertoire was profiled, and TCRdb retains in-frame clones only, with some absent. The table lists 410,000 or so clones, around 92% of them singletons. Comments on this clone: As yet, its antigen is unknown.

Study conclusions and caveats: Vaccine recipients posted higher spike-specific TCR breadth than their placebo counterparts.

The receptor was isolated from a person aged 18-65 years who received the Ad26.COV2.S COVID-19 vaccine or a placebo. The input for sequencing was peripheral blood, taken in a trial of Ad26.COV2.S vaccine versus placebo. This chain connects TRBV15 to TRBJ2-5; TRBD2 matches at 14 bases. The CDR3 loop reads CATSRDGLAGGQETQYF. The DNA for the CDR3 is TGTGCCACCAGCAGGGACGGACTAGCGGGGGGCCAAGAGACCCAGTACTTC. Using reference TRBV15 and TRBJ2-5 for the parts outside the CDR3, the full variable domain is DAMVIQNPRYQVTQFGKPVTLSCSQTLNHNVMYWYQQKSSQAPKLLFHYYDKDFNNEADTPDNFQSRRPNTSFCFLDIRSPGLGDTAMYLCATSRDGLAGGQETQYFGPGTRLLVL.